One sample yielded the 32 T cell receptor beta chains listed below, sequenced in a study of cytomegalovirus exposure and HLA in healthy donors. Researchers ran the PCR with 60 Vbeta and 13 Jbeta primers. Some clones are missing from TCRdb's copy, which holds only in-frame ones; the method was immunoSEQ multiplex PCR. There are over 150,000 clones in the sample; 60% to 85% occur only once, and roughly 4.2% lies in the top ten. Sequences were obtained from PBMCs. The receptors shown here come from a woman between 35 and 50 years old in good health and CMV-seronegative.

The V and J genes are TRBV6-6 and TRBJ2-2, with TRBD2 matching 8 bases. CDR3 size: 15 residues. After removal of 10 bases from V and 0 bases from J, the junction contained 7 bases not matched to a gene. Germline CDR1 and CDR2: MNHNY and SVGAGI (reference sequence). The CDR3 region has the DNA TGTGCCACCCCGAAGGGACTAGCGAACACCGGGGAGCTGTTTTTT. Protein product: CATPKGLANTGELFF.

The V call is TRBV5-1, the J call TRBJ2-2; 9 bases line up with TRBD1. The CDR3 covers 15 residues. J gave up 4 bases and V 3 bases, and 4 bases lay outside the gene matches. Looked up from germline, CDR1 is SGHRS and CDR2 is YFSETQ. CDR3 protein: CASSWGQGGTGELFF. The CDR3 nucleotides are TGCGCCAGCAGCTGGGGACAGGGCGGCACCGGGGAGCTGTTTTTT.

This chain links TRBV28 with TRBJ2-5, with 8 nucleotides matching TRBD2. In germline, CDR1 is MDHEN, CDR2 SYDVKM. The CDR3 has 12 amino acids. After removal of 8 bases from V and 10 bases from J, the junction contained 9 bases not matched to a gene. The CDR3 coding sequence is TGTGCCAGCGTAGCGGGGTACGGGAGCCAGTACTTC. The encoded protein is CASVAGYGSQYF.

DNA for the CDR3: TGTGCCAGCAGCCTAGACAGGAACACTGAAGCTTTCTTT. The encoded protein is CASSLDRNTEAFF. The chain recombines TRBV4-2 with TRBJ1-1, with a weak D call TRBD1 (5 bases). This CDR3 contains 13 residues. CDR1 is LGHNA, CDR2 YNFKEQ, per germline. Trimming pared 4 bases from V and 1 base from J, leaving 7 bases between.

In DNA, the CDR3 is TGTGCCAACTCACCCTCGGGACTCCTAAGGACCGGGGAGCTGTTTTTT. This translates into CANSPSGLLRTGELFF. The gene calls are TRBV6-6 and TRBJ2-2, with a tentative D call TRBD2 (6 bases). In germline, CDR1 is MNHNY, CDR2 SVGAGI (reference sequence). The CDR3 loop spans 16 amino acids. Trimming cost V 10 bases and J 5 bases, with 23 bases left between them.

The gene calls are TRBV11-3 and TRBJ2-5, with a tentative D call TRBD2 (6 bases). The CDR3 is 13 residues long. V dropped 5 bases and J dropped 4 bases, with 11 bases sitting between them. CDR1 SGHNT and CDR2 YENEEA come from the germline V gene. CDR3 protein: CASSGEAPETQYF. The DNA of the CDR3 is TGTGCCAGCAGCGGGGAGGCTCCAGAGACCCAGTACTTC.

The rearrangement uses TRBV28 and TRBJ1-2; 7 bases agree with TRBD1. CDR1 is MDHEN, CDR2 SYDVKM, per germline. This CDR3 has 13 residues. The V segment lost 5 bases and the J segment 5 bases; nucleotides outside the gene matches: 5. CDR3 protein: CASSATGRYGYTF. The DNA for the CDR3 is TGTGCCAGCAGTGCGACAGGGAGGTATGGCTACACCTTC.

The chain recombines TRBV27 with TRBJ1-2, with D possibly TRBD1 on 6 matching bases. Germline lookup yields CDR1 MNHEY and CDR2 SMNVEV (reference sequence). This CDR3 is 14 amino acids long. Trimming shortened V by 5 bases and J by 8 bases, and 18 bases separated the two germline ends. CDR3 region: CASSPPPGEGGYTF. In nucleotides, the CDR3 is TGTGCCAGCAGTCCCCCCCCAGGGGAGGGAGGCTACACCTTC.

This clone was counted a single time. The chain combines TRBV7-9 with TRBJ2-5, with TRBD1 matching 7 bases. This CDR3 is built from 16 residues. Germline CDR1 and CDR2: SEHNR and FQNEAQ (reference sequence). The J segment lost 2 bases and the V segment lost 4 bases, leaving 10 bases of the junction unmatched. CDR3 coding DNA: TGTGCCAGCAGCTGGACCAGGGGGATCTCACAAGAGACCCAGTACTTC. Amino acids: CASSWTRGISQETQYF.

J is TRBJ2-7 and V is TRBV5-1; D might be TRBD2 (6 bases). This CDR3 has 13 amino acids. Trimming removed 7 bases at V and 6 bases at J, with 17 bases between. Germline V gives CDR1 SGHRS, CDR2 YFSETQ. CDR3 region: CASSAVEEGEQYF. The DNA for the CDR3 is TGCGCCAGCTCGGCGGTGGAGGAGGGCGAGCAGTACTTC.

The genes are TRBV10-2 and TRBJ2-7; possibly TRBD2 for D (6 bases). Germline CDR1 reads WSHSY; CDR2 reads SAAADI. The V end was cut by 3 bases, the J end by 5 bases, with 20 bases between. The CDR3 totals 16 residues. The CDR3 loop is CASSEPGTGGPHEQYF. The CDR3 nucleotides are TGCGCCAGCAGTGAACCCGGGACCGGAGGGCCCCACGAGCAGTACTTC.

This clone was seen just once. This chain joins TRBV5-1 and TRBJ2-3; D not certain. The CDR3 runs to 15 residues. CDR1 is SGHRS and CDR2 is YFSETQ in the germline V gene. V gave up 0 bases and J gave up 2 bases, with 10 bases separating them. Written as DNA, the CDR3 is TGCGCCAGCAGCTTGGCGGCCCTAGACACAGATACGCAGTATTTT. Its protein is CASSLAALDTDTQYF.

This rearrangement joins TRBV2 to TRBJ1-1, with 10 bases identical to TRBD1. Germline values: CDR1 SNHLY, CDR2 FYNNEI. The J segment lost 5 bases and the V segment lost 5 bases, leaving 5 bases of the junction unmatched. The CDR3 is 14 residues long. The CDR3 region is CASSFGQGETEAFF. CDR3 sequence (DNA): TGTGCCAGCAGTTTTGGACAGGGGGAAACTGAAGCTTTCTTT. The complete variable domain, with remaining parts taken from reference TRBV2 and TRBJ1-1, reads EPEVTQTPSHQVTQMGQEVILRCVPISNHLYFYWYRQILGQKVEFLVSFYNNEISEKSEIFDDQFSVERPDGSNFTLKIRSTKLEDSAMYFCASSFGQGETEAFFGQGTRLTVV.

The chain recombines TRBV27 with TRBJ1-2, with 11 bases that match TRBD1. V lost 6 bases to trimming and J lost 7 bases; unmatched junction nucleotides: 19. The germline V gene has CDR1 MNHEY and CDR2 SMNVEV (reference sequence). This CDR3 comprises 18 residues. CDR3 region: CASSKTRGQGAISSGYTF. The CDR3 DNA sequence: TGTGCCAGCAGCAAGACGCGCGGACAGGGGGCGATTTCAAGTGGCTACACCTTC.

This clone was seen only a few times. The CDR3 here is CASSNLGGVRRQPQHF. The CDR3 bases are TGTGCCAGCAGCAATCTCGGTGGCGTCCGGAGGCAGCCCCAGCATTTT. This rearrangement joins TRBV21-1 to TRBJ1-5. TRBV21-1 is described as a pseudogene. The length of the CDR3 is 16 residues.

This chain uses TRBV6-5 with TRBJ1-6; possible D gene TRBD1, 6 bases. CDR1 and CDR2 (germline): MNHEY, SVGAGI. V lost 6 bases and J lost 9, with 12 bases in between. The CDR3 consists of 13 residues. CDR3 sequence: CASSQGKSSPLHF. In DNA form, the CDR3 reads TGTGCCAGCAGCCAGGGGAAAAGTTCACCCCTCCACTTT.

This clone came up once. The rearrangement links TRBV30 to TRBJ1-4, with TRBD1 as a possible D gene (5 bases). Germline CDR1 and CDR2: GTSNPN and SVGIG (reference sequence). Trimming shortened V by 5 bases and J by 2 bases, and 12 bases separated the two germline ends. The CDR3 runs 14 residues. The CDR3, as DNA: TGTGCCTGGGGCCGCGGGGGGACTAATGAAAAACTGTTTTTT. Residues: CAWGRGGTNEKLFF.

The rearrangement links TRBV11-3 to TRBJ2-7, with TRBD1 matching 8 bases. Germline trimming cut 0 bases from V and 6 bases from J; bases unmatched to any gene: 7. In germline, CDR1 is SGHNT, CDR2 YENEEA. This CDR3 is built from 15 residues. The CDR3 DNA is TGTGCCAGCAGCTTAGACAGGGGGCGAGGGGGCGAGCAGTACTTC. Translation gives CASSLDRGRGGEQYF. The whole variable domain, filled in from reference TRBV11-3 and TRBJ2-7, reads EAGVVQSPRYKIIEKKQPVAFWCNPISGHNTLYWYLQNLGQGPELLIRYENEEAVDDSQLPKDRFSAERLKGVDSTLKIQPAELGDSAVYLCASSLDRGRGGEQYFGPGTRLTVT.

This chain uses TRBV5-1 with TRBJ2-4; D gene ambiguous. The V end lost 0 bases, the J end lost 1 base, and 8 bases lay between the germline ends. Germline loops: CDR1 SGHRS, CDR2 YFSETQ. The CDR3 loop spans 15 amino acids. This CDR3 is CASSLGGAAKNIQYF. CDR3 coding DNA: TGCGCCAGCAGCTTGGGCGGAGCCGCCAAAAACATTCAGTACTTC.

This chain uses TRBV5-4 with TRBJ2-2; D gene ambiguous. This CDR3 spans 15 amino acids. The germline V and J ends were trimmed by 1 base and 2 bases, with 9 bases remaining between them. Germline CDR1 SGHNT, CDR2 YYREEE (reference sequence). The CDR3 protein is CASSLSTINTGELFF. The DNA for the CDR3 is TGTGCCAGCAGCTTGTCCACTATAAACACCGGGGAGCTGTTTTTT.

The chain is built from TRBV7-6 and TRBJ2-2, with 7 bases lining up with TRBD1. The CDR3 sequence is 15 residues long. Germline V gives CDR1 SGHVS, CDR2 FNYEAQ. Unmatched junction bases numbered 8, after V lost 4 bases and J lost 6 bases. In nucleotides, the CDR3 is TGTGCCAGCAGCTCCGGGCACAGGGGTCCCGGGGAGCTGTTTTTT. Encoded protein: CASSSGHRGPGELFF.

CDR3 amino acids: CAISEVGRNEQYV. As DNA, the CDR3 is TGTGCCATCAGTGAGGTGGGCCGGAACGAGCAGTACGTC. The chain joins TRBV10-3 to TRBJ2-7; D is uncertain. Germline V gene data show CDR1 as ENHRY and CDR2 as SYGVKD. The CDR3 consists of 13 residues. V was trimmed by 2 bases and J by 5 bases, leaving 10 bases between them.

The rearrangement links TRBV19 to TRBJ1-2; no clear D. Germline V gene sequence: CDR1 LNHDA, CDR2 SQIVND (reference sequence). The V end lost 3 bases, the J end lost 3 bases, and 8 bases lay between the germline ends. The CDR3 sequence is 13 residues long. CDR3 bases: TGTGCCAGTAGTATCTATGCGGACTATGGCTACACCTTC. It yields the protein CASSIYADYGYTF.

This sequence joins TRBV2 and TRBJ1-3; D is unresolved. The CDR3 covers 14 residues. Trimming removed 4 bases from V and 0 bases from J, with 7 bases in between. Germline V gene lookup returns CDR1 SNHLY and CDR2 FYNNEI. The CDR3 protein is CASSAMSSGNTIYF. Written as DNA, the CDR3 is TGTGCCAGCAGTGCTATGAGCTCTGGAAACACCATATATTTT.

The V and J genes are TRBV18 and TRBJ2-1; D remains unclear. This CDR3 is built from 13 residues. Germline V gene data show CDR1 as KGHSH and CDR2 as LQKENI. The V and J ends lost 0 bases and 6 bases respectively, with 6 bases between them. The CDR3 is CASSPPTGNEQFF. The CDR3 region has the DNA TGTGCCAGCTCACCACCGACGGGCAATGAGCAGTTCTTC.

This clone was seen only a few times. The chain combines TRBV6-5 with TRBJ2-7; 8 nucleotides line up with TRBD2. With V trimmed by 2 bases and J by 4 bases, 7 bases remained unmatched. The CDR3 totals 15 residues. Germline V gene sequence: CDR1 MNHEY, CDR2 SVGAGI. CDR3: CASSYGPSGLYEQYF. In DNA form, the CDR3 reads TGTGCCAGCAGTTACGGTCCTAGCGGGTTATACGAGCAGTACTTC.

The gene calls are TRBV6-1 and TRBJ1-5; TRBD1 aligns across 7 bases. Losses at the gene ends were 2 bases for V and 4 bases for J; bases not matched to a gene: 5. CDR1 is MNHNS and CDR2 is SASEGT in the germline V gene. This CDR3 comprises 15 residues. CDR3 DNA sequence: TGTGCCAGCAGTGAAACATCCAGGGGGAATCAGCCCCAGCATTTT. Translated: CASSETSRGNQPQHF.

The chain employs TRBV7-9 and TRBJ2-1; 7 nucleotides align to TRBD2. The germline V gene has CDR1 SEHNR and CDR2 FQNEAQ (reference sequence). V was clipped by 0 bases and J by 8 bases; unmatched bases: 4. The CDR3 is 14 residues long. CDR3 nucleotides: TGTGCCAGCAGCTTAGCGCGGGAGAACGATGAGCAGTTCTTC. Translating it yields CASSLARENDEQFF.

Regarding this clone: Different DNA sequences within this sample yield the same CDR3. The chain couples TRBV5-1 to TRBJ2-7; D possibly corresponds to TRBD2 (5 bases). This CDR3 spans 14 amino acids. Trimming left V 1 base short and J 0 bases short, with 8 bases between. Germline-derived CDR1 and CDR2 are SGHRS and YFSETQ. The CDR3 sequence is CASSLSGSSYEQYF. CDR3 nucleotide sequence: TGCGCCAGCAGCTTGTCTGGGAGCTCCTACGAGCAGTACTTC.

This clone was detected once. The chain recombines TRBV7-9 with TRBJ1-4; 9 bases map to TRBD1. Per the germline V gene, CDR1 is SEHNR and CDR2 is FQNEAQ (reference sequence). CDR3 size: 14 residues. The V and J ends lost 5 bases and 8 bases, in that order; junction bases with no gene match: 6. The CDR3 DNA reads TGTGCCAGCAGCCCGGGACAGGGTGGGGAAAAACTGTTTTTT. Its translation is CASSPGQGGEKLFF.

The CDR3 loop reads CASSEEVPGDRGGTDTQYF. In DNA, the CDR3 is TGTGCCAGCAGTGAAGAGGTCCCGGGGGACAGGGGGGGTACAGATACGCAGTATTTT. The genes are TRBV2 and TRBJ2-3; 11 bases agree with TRBD1. J was trimmed by 3 bases and V by 1 base; bases with no gene match: 12. CDR3 length: 19 amino acids. Germline V gene data show CDR1 as SNHLY and CDR2 as FYNNEI.

The chain combines TRBV19 with TRBJ2-3, with 10 bases lining up with TRBD2. The CDR3 totals 17 residues. CDR1 is LNHDA and CDR2 is SQIVND in the germline V gene (reference sequence). J was trimmed by 4 bases and V by 0 bases; bases with no gene match: 7. The CDR3 DNA reads TGTGCCAGTAGTATAGATACCCACGGACTAGCGGCAGATACGCAGTATTTT. This codes for CASSIDTHGLAADTQYF.